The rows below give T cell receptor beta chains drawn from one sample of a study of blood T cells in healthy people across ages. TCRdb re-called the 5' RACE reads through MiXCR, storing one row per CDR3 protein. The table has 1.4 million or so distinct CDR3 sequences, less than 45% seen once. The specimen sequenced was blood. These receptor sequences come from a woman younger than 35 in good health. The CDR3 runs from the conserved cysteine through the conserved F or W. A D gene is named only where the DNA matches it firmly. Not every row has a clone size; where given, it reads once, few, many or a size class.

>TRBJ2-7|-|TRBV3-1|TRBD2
CASSQRDYLSFTEQYF
TGTGCCAGCAGCCAGAGGGACTATCTCTCTTTTACCGAGCAGTACTTC
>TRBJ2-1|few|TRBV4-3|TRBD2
CASSQDITGGLYNEQFF
TGCGCCAGCAGCCAAGATATCACGGGGGGGCTCTACAATGAGCAGTTCTTC
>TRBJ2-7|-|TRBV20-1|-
CSAHDISYEQYF
TGCAGTGCTCACGATATATCCTACGAGCAGTACTTC
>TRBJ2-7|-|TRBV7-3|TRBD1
CASSAQGSDEQYF
TGTGCCAGCAGCGCACAGGGGTCGGACGAGCAGTACTTC
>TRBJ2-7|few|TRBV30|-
CAWSVSSVAYEQYF
TGTGCCTGGAGTGTTAGCTCTGTGGCCTACGAGCAGTACTTC
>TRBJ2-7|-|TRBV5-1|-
CASSPQEGQISYEQYF
TGCGCCAGCAGCCCGCAGGAGGGACAGATCTCCTACGAGCAGTACTTC
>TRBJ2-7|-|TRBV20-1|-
CSARVQSDEQYF
TGCAGTGCTAGAGTCCAGTCCGACGAGCAGTACTTC
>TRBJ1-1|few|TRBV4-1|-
CASSQDSAALNTEAFF
TGCGCCAGCAGCCAAGATTCGGCGGCCTTGAACACTGAAGCTTTCTTT
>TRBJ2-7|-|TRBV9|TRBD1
CASSGRQGYEQYF
TGTGCCAGCAGCGGTCGACAGGGGTACGAGCAGTACTTC
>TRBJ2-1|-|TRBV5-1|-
CASSPGLLNNEQFF
TGCGCCAGCAGCCCTGGCCTGTTGAACAATGAGCAGTTCTTC
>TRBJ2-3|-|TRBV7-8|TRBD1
CASSPTGVPDTQYF
TGTGCCAGCAGCCCGACAGGGGTACCAGATACGCAGTATTTT
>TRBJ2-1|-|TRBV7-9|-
CASSNPLDLHEQFF
TGTGCCAGCAGCAATCCTTTGGACTTACACGAGCAGTTCTTC
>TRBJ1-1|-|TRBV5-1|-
CASRRMNTEDFF
TGCGCCAGCCGGCGGATGAACACTGAAGATTTCTTT
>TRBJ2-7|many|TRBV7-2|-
CASSFDINSYEQYF
TGTGCCAGCAGCTTTGACATCAACTCCTACGAGCAGTACTTC
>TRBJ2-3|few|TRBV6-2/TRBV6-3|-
CASSYVGWGTDTQYF
TGTGCCAGCAGTTACGTCGGATGGGGGACAGATACGCAGTATTTT
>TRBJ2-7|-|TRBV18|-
CASSTRRDAYEQYF
TGTGCCAGCTCAACCCGCAGGGATGCCTACGAGCAGTACTTC
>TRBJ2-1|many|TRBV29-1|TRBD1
CSVRTGRYNEQFF
TGCAGCGTGAGGACAGGGCGCTACAATGAGCAGTTCTTC
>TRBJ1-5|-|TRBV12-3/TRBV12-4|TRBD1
CASSLKGGGNQLQHF
TGTGCCAGCAGTTTAAAAGGGGGCGGCAATCAGCTCCAGCATTTT
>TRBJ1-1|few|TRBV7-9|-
CATAALNSAVMNTEAFF
TGTGCCACAGCAGCTTTGAATTCAGCGGTCATGAACACTGAAGCTTTCTTT
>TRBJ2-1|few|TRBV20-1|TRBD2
CSASTPLAVAYNEQFF
TGCAGTGCTTCAACCCCACTAGCGGTGGCCTACAATGAGCAGTTCTTC
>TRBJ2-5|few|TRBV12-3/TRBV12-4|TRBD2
CASSLIGTSGRAYQETQYF
TGTGCCAGCAGTTTAATCGGGACTAGCGGGAGGGCCTACCAAGAGACCCAGTACTTC
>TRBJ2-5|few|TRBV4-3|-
CASSQNGGPGETQYF
TGCGCCAGCAGCCAAAACGGGGGCCCCGGAGAGACCCAGTACTTC
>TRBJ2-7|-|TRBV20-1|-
CSVLAGTLSYEQYF
TGCAGTGTCCTAGCCGGGACCCTTTCCTACGAGCAGTACTTC
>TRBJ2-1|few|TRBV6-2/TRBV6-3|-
CASSFQFSYNEQFF
TGTGCCAGCAGTTTTCAGTTCTCCTACAATGAGCAGTTCTTC
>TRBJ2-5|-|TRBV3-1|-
CASSPSWWQLQETQYF
TGTGCCAGCAGCCCCTCCTGGTGGCAGTTACAAGAGACCCAGTACTTC
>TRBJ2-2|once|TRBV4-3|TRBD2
CASSQGLAGGLEHGELFF
TGCGCCAGCAGCCAGGGACTAGCGGGGGGGTTAGAACACGGGGAGCTGTTTTTT
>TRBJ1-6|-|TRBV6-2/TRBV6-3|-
CASRPSGRFSSYNSPLHF
TGTGCCAGCAGACCGTCCGGACGGTTTAGCTCCTATAATTCACCCCTCCACTTT
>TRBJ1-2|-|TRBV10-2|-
CASSDPKRGYTF
TGCGCCAGCAGTGATCCCAAGAGGGGCTACACCTTC
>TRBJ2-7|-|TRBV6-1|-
CASSEQGNFYEQYF
TGTGCCAGCAGTGAACAGGGGAACTTCTACGAGCAGTACTTC
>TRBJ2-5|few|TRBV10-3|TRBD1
CAISSWGQQETQYF
TGTGCCATCAGTTCTTGGGGACAGCAAGAGACCCAGTACTTC
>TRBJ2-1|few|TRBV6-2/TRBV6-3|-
CASSYGRSNEQFF
TGTGCCAGCAGTTACGGCAGGTCAAATGAGCAGTTCTTC
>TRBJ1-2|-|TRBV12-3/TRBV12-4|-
CASSLDSTPAGYTF
TGTGCCAGCAGTCTCGACTCAACCCCGGCTGGCTACACCTTC
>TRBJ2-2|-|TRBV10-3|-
CAISDLGVMNTGELFF
TGTGCCATCAGTGACCTAGGAGTGATGAACACCGGGGAGCTGTTTTTT
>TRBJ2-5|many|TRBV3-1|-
CASGQETQYF
TGTGCCAGCGGCCAAGAGACCCAGTACTTC
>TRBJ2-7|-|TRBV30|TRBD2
CAWSVPGLAGVF
TGTGCCTGGAGTGTACCTGGGCTAGCGGGAGTCTTC
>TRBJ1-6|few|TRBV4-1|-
CASSHDFGSNSPLHF
TGCGCCAGCAGCCACGATTTTGGCTCGAATTCACCCCTCCACTTT
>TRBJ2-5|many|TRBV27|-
CASSPITGDVKETQYF
TGTGCCAGCAGTCCGATTACGGGGGATGTAAAAGAGACCCAGTACTTC
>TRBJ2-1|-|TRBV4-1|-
CASSDWWRENNEQFF
TGCGCCAGCAGTGATTGGTGGAGGGAAAACAATGAGCAGTTCTTC
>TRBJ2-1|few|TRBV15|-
CATSREAYSYNEQFF
TGTGCCACCTCCAGGGAGGCGTACTCCTACAATGAGCAGTTCTTC
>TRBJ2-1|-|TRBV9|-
CASSVVSGVIRNEQFF
TGTGCCAGCAGCGTAGTCTCTGGAGTTATCCGCAATGAGCAGTTCTTC
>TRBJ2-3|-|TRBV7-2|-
CASRLQGYTHTDTQYF
TGTGCCAGCAGACTCCAGGGGTACACACACACAGATACGCAGTATTTT
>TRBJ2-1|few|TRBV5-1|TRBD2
CASSLALAGRTGNEQFF
TGCGCCAGCAGCTTGGCTCTAGCGGGACGAACTGGGAATGAGCAGTTCTTC
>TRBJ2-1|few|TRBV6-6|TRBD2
CASSYGLAGVGDNEQFF
TGTGCCAGCAGTTACGGCCTAGCGGGGGTGGGCGACAATGAGCAGTTCTTC
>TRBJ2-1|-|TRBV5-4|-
CASAPTGGSYNEQFF
TGTGCCAGCGCCCCTACAGGTGGCTCCTACAATGAGCAGTTCTTC
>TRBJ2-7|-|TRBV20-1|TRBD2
CSAPIAGGPAGEQYF
TGCAGTGCTCCAATAGCGGGAGGGCCCGCGGGCGAGCAGTACTTC
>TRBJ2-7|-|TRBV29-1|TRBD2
CSTVRTSGSNYEQYF
TGCAGCACCGTAAGGACTAGCGGGAGTAACTACGAGCAGTACTTC
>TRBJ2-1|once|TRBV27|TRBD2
CASSSSGGAVYNEQFF
TGTGCCAGCAGTTCCAGCGGGGGGGCGGTGTACAATGAGCAGTTCTTC
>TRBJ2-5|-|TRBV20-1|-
CSAEPGLQETQYF
TGCAGTGCCGAGCCGGGGCTCCAAGAGACCCAGTACTTC
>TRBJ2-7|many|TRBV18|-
CASSPKLGDYEQYF
TGTGCCAGCTCACCGAAACTGGGGGACTACGAGCAGTACTTC
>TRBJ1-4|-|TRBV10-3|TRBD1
CAISESGGQNTKLFF
TGTGCCATCAGTGAGTCTGGGGGACAGAATACAAAACTGTTTTTT
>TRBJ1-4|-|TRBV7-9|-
CASSLLQGTNEKLFF
TGTGCCAGCAGCTTACTCCAGGGGACTAATGAAAAACTGTTTTTT